The 3 T cell receptor beta chains below come from one sample, sequenced in a study of spatial heterogeneity in lung cancer. TCRdb independently ran MiXCR on the 5' RACE reads; one entry per CDR3 protein. The sample lists over 85,000 distinct CDR3 sequences; roughly a fifth were seen once. Time point in this sample: blood at routine non-recurrence follow-up after resection. Sequenced here: PBMCs, sampled at follow-up. The receptors were gathered from a male donor with early-stage non-small cell lung cancer.

A remark on this clonotype: One end of the junction is discordant with germline, which a read error may explain. The V call is TRBV6-6, the J call TRBJ2-2; D is perhaps TRBD2 (5 bases). The CDR3 extends over 14 amino acids. Germline-derived CDR1 and CDR2 are MNHNY and SVGAGI (reference sequence). The CDR3 sequence: CASSLIVGTGELLF. DNA for the CDR3: TGTGCCAGCAGTTTAATCGTTGGCACCGGGGAGCTGCTTTTT.

This clonotype was picked up a small number of times. The CDR3 sequence: CASSPPQGARETQYF. CDR3 DNA: TGTGCCAGCAGCCCTCCACAGGGGGCGAGGGAGACCCAGTACTTC. The chain joins TRBV7-2 to TRBJ2-5; 9 bases fit TRBD1. CDR1 and CDR2 (germline): SGHTA, FQGNSA. The trim removed 5 bases at V and 5 bases at J, leaving 9 bases unmatched. The CDR3 is made up of 15 amino acids. Complete variable domain (other parts from reference TRBV7-2 and TRBJ2-5): GAGVSQSPSNKVTEKGKDVELRCDPISGHTALYWYRQSLGQGLEFLIYFQGNSAPDKSGLPSDRFSAERTGGSVSTLTIQRTQQEDSAVYLCASSPPQGARETQYFGPGTRLLVL.

The chain joins TRBV15 to TRBJ1-5; a possible D gene is TRBD1 (5 bases). V lost 9 bases and J lost 3, with 12 bases in between. The CDR3 spans 13 residues. Germline V CDR1 and CDR2: LNHNV, YYDKDF (reference sequence). In nucleotides, the CDR3 is TGTGCCACACAGAGGGACCTCAATCAGCCCCAGCATTTT. This codes for CATQRDLNQPQHF.